This TCR beta chain comes out of a study of T cell responses to AZD1222 COVID-19 vaccine. Broader study findings: Nearly half of spike-specific TCRs reportedly target unmutated variant regions.

Repertoires were generated with immunoSEQ multiplex PCR, while TCRdb's copy carries only in-frame clones and drops some. The repertoire holds some 150,000 clones, around 83% seen once, with 4.1% in the top ten. This CDR3 has 15 residues. Trimming removed 0 bases from V and 2 bases from J, with 9 bases in between. Germline lookup yields CDR1 SGHAT and CDR2 FQNNGV. On this clone: No antigen is known for it.

The sample consisted of peripheral blood, taken on day 0 of MenACWY control vaccination. The chain recombines TRBV11-2 with TRBJ2-3; D not certain. The sequence was obtained from an adult in good health. CDR3 DNA sequence: TGTGCCAGCAGCTTAGACTTGGTCTACACAGATACGCAGTATTTT. It codes for CASSLDLVYTDTQYF.